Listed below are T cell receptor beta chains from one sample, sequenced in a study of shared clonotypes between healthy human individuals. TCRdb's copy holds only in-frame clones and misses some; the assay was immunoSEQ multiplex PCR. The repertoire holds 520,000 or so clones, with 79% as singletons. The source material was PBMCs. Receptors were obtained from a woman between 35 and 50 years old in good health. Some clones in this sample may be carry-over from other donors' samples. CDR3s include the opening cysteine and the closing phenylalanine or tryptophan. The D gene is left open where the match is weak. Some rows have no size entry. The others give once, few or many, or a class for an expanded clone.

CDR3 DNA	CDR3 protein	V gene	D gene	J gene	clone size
TGTGCCAGCAGCGTAGGGGTAAAGCGGGATGGCACAGATACGCAGTATTTT	CASSVGVKRDGTDTQYF	TRBV9	TRBD2	TRBJ2-3	NA
TGTGCCAGCAGCTCCCAGCGGAAGCCCTACGAGCAGTACTTC	CASSSQRKPYEQYF	TRBV7-8	NA	TRBJ2-7	NA
TGTGCCAGCTCACCAACCTCAGCCGAGCAGTACTTC	CASSPTSAEQYF	TRBV18	NA	TRBJ2-7	NA
TGTGCCAGCAGCCAACTGTCGGGACAGTCCTACGAGCAGTACTTC	CASSQLSGQSYEQYF	TRBV7-6	TRBD1	TRBJ2-7	NA
TGCGCCAGCAGTCACCCAGGCCGGGGGACACTTTTGTACGAGCAGTACTTC	CASSHPGRGTLLYEQYF	TRBV23-1	NA	TRBJ2-7	once
TGTGCCAGCAGTCCGGGACAGGGTGCCACTGAAGCTTTCTTT	CASSPGQGATEAFF	TRBV27	TRBD1	TRBJ1-1	NA
TGTGCCAGCAGCCCCGCGGGATCCTACTATGGCTACACCTTC	CASSPAGSYYGYTF	TRBV14	NA	TRBJ1-2	once
TGTGCCAGCAGTAAGACAGATTATAGCAATCAGCCCCAGCATTTT	CASSKTDYSNQPQHF	TRBV6-4	NA	TRBJ1-5	NA
TGCGCCAGCAGCCAATCAAGGGGGCTTTACGAGCAGTACTTC	CASSQSRGLYEQYF	TRBV4-1	TRBD1	TRBJ2-7	NA
TGTGCCAGCAGCCTGGGACTGAACAATGAGCAGTTCTTC	CASSLGLNNEQFF	TRBV7-3	NA	TRBJ2-1	NA
TGTGCCTCCCAGGCAGGGGCCCAATACTACGAGCAGTACTTC	CASQAGAQYYEQYF	TRBV2	NA	TRBJ2-7	once
TGTGCCAGCAGCCTCGGACTAGCGGGAGAGACCCAGTACTTC	CASSLGLAGETQYF	TRBV21-1	NA	TRBJ2-5	NA
TGTGCCAGCAGTTCCCGCCGCTCCTCTGGAAACACCATATATTTT	CASSSRRSSGNTIYF	TRBV27	NA	TRBJ1-3	many
TGTGCCTGGAGTGTATACATTACGCCCGGGGAGCTGTTTTTT	CAWSVYITPGELFF	TRBV30	NA	TRBJ2-2	once
TGCGCCAGCAGCTCCAGACAGGGTGGTAATGAAAAACTGTTTTTT	CASSSRQGGNEKLFF	TRBV5-1	TRBD1	TRBJ1-4	NA
TGTGCCAGCACCATACAGGGCTATGGCTACACCTTC	CASTIQGYGYTF	TRBV27	NA	TRBJ1-2	NA